Listed below are T cell receptor beta chains from one sample, sequenced in a study of human T cells and chemical hapten exposure. TCRdb reanalysed the RACE reads using MiXCR and keeps one entry per CDR3 protein. The sample consists of tens of thousands of distinct CDR3 sequences, 9.5% to 15% of them appearing once. The specimen was whole blood, collected in connection with sensitization to the hapten diphenylcyclopropenone (DPC). The receptors were gathered from a young woman with alopecia areata. Some clones in this sample may be carry-over from other donors' samples. CDR3s include the opening cysteine and the closing phenylalanine or tryptophan. The D gene is left open where the match is weak. Not all rows give a size; the values are once, few, many and, for expanded clones, a class.

few,.,TRBJ2-3,TRBV11-2,CASRATDTQYF,TGTGCCAGCAGGGCGACAGATACGCAGTATTTT
once,TRBD1,TRBJ1-1,TRBV18,CASSPQTGVNTEAFF,TGTGCCAGCTCACCTCAGACAGGGGTCAACACTGAAGCTTTCTTT
many,.,TRBJ1-2,TRBV7-2,CASSLVSGGYTF,TGTGCCAGCAGCTTAGTTTCCGGCGGCTACACCTTC
.,.,TRBJ2-3,TRBV29-1,CSARPTGARDTQYF,TGCAGCGCTCGACCGACCGGTGCAAGGGATACGCAGTATTTT
many,.,TRBJ1-1,TRBV10-3,CAISASLGNTEAFF,TGTGCCATCAGTGCAAGTTTGGGGAACACTGAAGCTTTCTTT
.,.,TRBJ1-2,TRBV10-3,CAISESTLGYTF,TGTGCCATCAGTGAGTCGACTCTGGGCTACACCTTC
.,.,TRBJ2-7,TRBV7-9,CASSFSGQQTSSYEQYF,TGTGCCAGCAGCTTTTCCGGGCAACAGACTAGCTCCTACGAGCAGTACTTC
many,.,TRBJ2-7,TRBV18,CASSPHWYEQYF,TGTGCCAGCTCACCGCATTGGTACGAGCAGTACTTC
.,.,TRBJ2-2,TRBV7-9,CASSRNQGISGELFF,TGTGCCAGCAGCCGGAATCAGGGTATCTCCGGGGAGCTGTTTTTT
.,.,TRBJ1-1,TRBV7-8,CASSLAGMSSTEAFF,TGTGCCAGCAGCCTAGCCGGGATGTCGAGCACTGAAGCTTTCTTT
.,TRBD2,TRBJ2-6,TRBV7-3,CASSVSGNSLSGANVLTF,TGTGCCAGCAGCGTTAGCGGGAACTCACTCTCTGGGGCCAACGTCCTGACTTTC
.,.,TRBJ2-7,TRBV10-3,CAISGKGLQYEQYF,TGTGCCATCAGTGGGAAAGGACTGCAGTACGAGCAGTACTTC
.,TRBD2,TRBJ2-1,TRBV20-1,CSARDPRLAGDEQFF,TGCAGTGCTAGAGATCCCAGACTAGCGGGCGATGAGCAGTTCTTC
many,.,TRBJ1-4,TRBV18,CASSPVVGATNEKLFF,TGTGCCAGCTCACCCGTTGTCGGAGCAACTAATGAAAAACTGTTTTTT
many,.,TRBJ1-2,TRBV20-1,CSARAVYGYTF,TGCAGTGCTAGGGCAGTCTATGGCTACACCTTC
few,TRBD1,TRBJ1-6,TRBV29-1,CSVLTGAKSPLHF,TGCAGCGTCCTTACAGGGGCTAAATCACCCCTCCACTTT
many,TRBD1,TRBJ2-4,TRBV7-8,CASSLDRKGGKGAKNIQYF,TGTGCCAGCAGCTTAGATCGAAAAGGGGGCAAGGGGGCCAAAAACATTCAGTACTTC
many,.,TRBJ2-7,TRBV6-6,CASSYPGPRAYEQYF,TGTGCCAGCAGTTATCCCGGGCCTAGGGCCTACGAGCAGTACTTC
many,.,TRBJ2-2,TRBV2,CASSDGYAGELFF,TGTGCCAGCAGTGACGGGTACGCCGGGGAGCTGTTTTTT
many,.,TRBJ1-2,TRBV3-1,CASSQGVREGYTF,TGTGCCAGCAGCCAGGGCGTGAGAGAGGGCTACACCTTC
.,.,TRBJ2-3,TRBV18,CASSNGLGQNEPSSTDTQYF,TGTGCCAGCTCAAATGGTCTTGGACAAAACGAACCCTCTAGCACAGATACGCAGTATTTT
many,.,TRBJ1-3,TRBV5-5,CASSFPSGNTIYF,TGTGCCAGCAGCTTCCCCTCTGGAAACACCATATATTTT
many,.,TRBJ2-5,TRBV6-5,CASSYVTGAGETQYF,TGTGCCAGCAGTTACGTGACGGGAGCCGGCGAGACCCAGTACTTC
many,.,TRBJ2-1,TRBV6-1,CASLNILGSEQFF,TGTGCCAGCCTAAATATTCTCGGCAGTGAGCAGTTCTTC
.,TRBD2,TRBJ2-1,TRBV4-3,CASSQFIPGLVGSNEQFF,TGCGCCAGCAGCCAATTCATCCCGGGACTAGTGGGAAGCAATGAGCAGTTCTTC
many,TRBD1,TRBJ1-6,TRBV4-2,CASSQDRDRASPLHF,TGTGCCAGCAGCCAAGATCGGGACAGGGCTTCACCCCTCCACTTT
few,.,TRBJ2-1,TRBV20-1,CSALLGHYNEQFF,TGCAGTGCCCTACTGGGACACTACAATGAGCAGTTCTTC
few,.,TRBJ1-1,TRBV6-2/TRBV6-3,CASRANMNTEAFF,TGTGCCAGCCGGGCAAACATGAACACTGAAGCTTTCTTT
many,TRBD1,TRBJ1-2,TRBV6-4,CASSRDRSNYGYTF,TGTGCCAGCAGTCGGGACAGGTCTAACTATGGCTACACCTTC
.,.,TRBJ2-5,TRBV3-1,CASSHRSGGEETQYF,TGTGCCAGCAGCCATCGCTCCGGCGGGGAAGAGACCCAGTACTTC
.,TRBD1,TRBJ1-6,TRBV5-6,CASSPGQTNSPLHF,TGTGCCAGCAGTCCGGGACAGACTAATTCACCCCTCCACTTT
.,TRBD2,TRBJ2-3,TRBV7-9,CASSFAGASTDTQYF,TGTGCCAGCAGCTTCGCGGGAGCTAGCACAGATACGCAGTATTTT
few,.,TRBJ2-5,TRBV4-3,CASSQGSGTQYF,TGCGCCAGCAGCCAAGGTTCCGGGACCCAGTACTTC
.,.,TRBJ2-7,TRBV4-3,CASSQEPHGTASYEQYF,TGCGCCAGCAGCCAAGAGCCCCACGGGACGGCCTCCTACGAGCAGTACTTC
many,.,TRBJ1-6,TRBV20-1,CSAYRDTNSPLHF,TGCAGTGCTTACCGGGACACCAATTCACCCCTCCACTTT
many,.,TRBJ1-2,TRBV20-1,CSALTGYGYTF,TGCAGTGCCTTGACAGGTTATGGCTACACCTTC
many,.,TRBJ1-5,TRBV2,CASSEYSNQPQHF,TGTGCCAGCAGCGAGTATAGCAATCAGCCCCAGCATTTT
many,TRBD1,TRBJ1-6,TRBV11-1,CASSSTGFNSPLHF,TGTGCCAGCAGCTCGACAGGGTTTAATTCACCCCTCCACTTT
few,.,TRBJ2-1,TRBV27,CASSFRTYNEQFF,TGTGCCAGCAGTTTTAGAACCTACAATGAGCAGTTCTTC
.,.,TRBJ1-1,TRBV5-1,CASTRAMNTEAFF,TGCGCCAGCACCCGGGCGATGAACACTGAAGCTTTCTTT
many,TRBD1,TRBJ2-7,TRBV28,CASSSRTGLIYEQYF,TGTGCCAGCAGTTCCCGGACAGGCCTTATCTACGAGCAGTACTTC
many,.,TRBJ1-1,TRBV6-2/TRBV6-3,CASRHRGEAFF,TGTGCCAGCAGGCACCGGGGTGAAGCTTTCTTT
.,TRBD2,TRBJ2-7,TRBV7-9,CASSSGLGLYRDEQYF,TGTGCCAGCAGCTCGGGACTGGGACTATATCGGGACGAGCAGTACTTC
many,.,TRBJ2-3,TRBV6-2/TRBV6-3,CASGDTQYF,TGTGCCAGCGGGGATACGCAGTATTTT
many,.,TRBJ2-3,TRBV5-1,CASSPVYTDTQYF,TGCGCCAGCAGCCCGGTATACACAGATACGCAGTATTTT
many,.,TRBJ1-5,TRBV7-8,CASSLAGGSYQPQHF,TGTGCCAGCAGCTTAGCGGGGGGTTCCTATCAGCCCCAGCATTTT
many,.,TRBJ2-7,TRBV5-1,CASGAEAPEQYF,TGCGCCAGCGGAGCGGAAGCCCCCGAGCAGTACTTC
.,.,TRBJ2-1,TRBV30,CAWTSGTAGNEQFF,TGTGCCTGGACTTCCGGGACAGCGGGGAATGAGCAGTTCTTC
many,.,TRBJ2-7,TRBV21-1,CASSKSVSAVNYF,TGTGCCAGCAGCAAATCGGTATCTGCAGTCAACTACTTC
.,TRBD2,TRBJ2-1,TRBV6-2/TRBV6-3,CASSLRRLAVNEQFF,TGTGCCAGCAGTTTAAGAAGACTAGCGGTCAATGAGCAGTTCTTC
.,.,TRBJ2-1,TRBV12-3/TRBV12-4,CASSPVTSYNEQFF,TGTGCCAGCAGCCCCGTGACTTCCTACAATGAGCAGTTCTTC
.,.,TRBJ2-1,TRBV7-2,CASRQTGSSYNEQFF,TGTGCCAGCAGACAGACCGGGAGCTCCTACAATGAGCAGTTCTTC
many,.,TRBJ2-1,TRBV6-2/TRBV6-3,CASIQLPLIDEQFF,TGTGCCAGCATCCAACTCCCGCTTATCGATGAGCAGTTCTTC
few,TRBD2,TRBJ2-7,TRBV7-8,CASSLKGGSASYYEQYF,TGTGCCAGCAGCTTAAAGGGCGGGAGCGCCTCCTACTACGAGCAGTACTTC
many,TRBD2,TRBJ2-5,TRBV28,CASSEAGTSDETQYF,TGTGCCAGCAGTGAAGCCGGGACTAGCGATGAGACCCAGTACTTC
few,.,TRBJ2-7,TRBV6-1,CASNADLLNQYF,TGTGCCAGCAATGCAGACCTCTTGAACCAGTACTTC
few,.,TRBJ1-1,TRBV10-3,CAISESRRGSMNTEAFF,TGTGCCATCAGTGAGTCACGGAGGGGGTCGATGAACACTGAAGCTTTCTTT
many,TRBD2,TRBJ2-2,TRBV11-2,CASSTGLAGGAGELFF,TGTGCCAGCAGCACGGGACTAGCGGGAGGGGCCGGGGAGCTGTTTTTT
medium-sized,.,TRBJ2-1,TRBV6-1,CASSEQQSLNNEQFF,TGTGCCAGCAGTGAACAACAGTCCCTTAACAATGAGCAGTTCTTC